This T cell receptor (beta chain) came from a study of metastatic and nonmetastatic thyroid tumors. Study summary: Blood and tumor or nodule tissue repertoires from malignant and benign thyroid patients were compared. Findings of the study overall: Within blood and tumor, benign nodules reportedly had significantly lower TCR beta diversity than malignant thyroid tumors did.

This clone is termed medium-sized (0.01 to 0.1%). Its antigen remains unknown. TCRdb re-called clones via MiXCR from the PCR reads. The profile shows around 5,400 clones, around 35% of them singletons. Thyroid surgery took place with no prior treatment in any patient. V was pared by 3 bases and J by 0 bases, with 0 bases of the junction left unmatched. The CDR3 spans 16 residues. From germline, CDR1 is LGHNA and CDR2 YSLEER. V usage is TRBV4-3 and J usage is TRBJ2-6, with TRBD1 matching 9 bases. Material for sequencing was adjacent normal tissue. This TCR derives from a female donor with papillary thyroid cancer or a benign thyroid nodule (not recorded which). Some clones in this sample may be carry-over from other donors' samples. The CDR3 region is CASSQDRGSGANVLTF. The CDR3 nucleotides read TGCGCCAGCAGCCAGGACAGGGGCTCTGGGGCCAACGTCCTGACTTTC.